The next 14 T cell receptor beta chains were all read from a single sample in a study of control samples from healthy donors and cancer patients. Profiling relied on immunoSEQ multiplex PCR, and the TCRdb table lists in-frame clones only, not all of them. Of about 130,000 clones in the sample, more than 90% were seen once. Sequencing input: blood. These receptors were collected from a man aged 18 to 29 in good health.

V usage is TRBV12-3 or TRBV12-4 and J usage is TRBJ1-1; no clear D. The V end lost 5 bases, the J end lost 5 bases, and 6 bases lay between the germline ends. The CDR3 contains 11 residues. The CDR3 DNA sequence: TGTGCCAGCAGTAAGAAGACTGAAGCTTTCTTT. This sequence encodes CASSKKTEAFF.

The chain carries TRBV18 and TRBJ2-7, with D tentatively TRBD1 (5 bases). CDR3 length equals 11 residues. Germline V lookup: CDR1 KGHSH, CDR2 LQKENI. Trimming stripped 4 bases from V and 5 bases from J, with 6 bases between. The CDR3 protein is CASSLRDEQYF. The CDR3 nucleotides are TGTGCCAGCTCACTCAGGGACGAGCAGTACTTC. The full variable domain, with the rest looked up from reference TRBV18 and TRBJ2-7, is NAGVMQNPRHLVRRRGQEARLRCSPMKGHSHVYWYRQLPEEGLKFMVYLQKENIIDESGMPKERFSAEFPKEGPSILRIQQVVRGDSAAYFCASSLRDEQYFGPGTRLTVT.

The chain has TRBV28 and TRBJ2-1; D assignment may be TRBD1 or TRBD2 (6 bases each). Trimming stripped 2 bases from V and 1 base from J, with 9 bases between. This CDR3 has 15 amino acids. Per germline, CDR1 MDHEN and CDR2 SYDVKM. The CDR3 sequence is CASSLGGRSYNEQFF. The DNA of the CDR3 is TGTGCCAGCAGTTTAGGGGGGCGATCCTACAATGAGCAGTTCTTC.

This CDR3 is CASSELRGEGGELFF. In nucleotides, the CDR3 is TGTGCCAGCAGTGAATTGCGGGGAGAAGGCGGGGAGCTGTTTTTT. The J gene is TRBJ2-2, the V gene TRBV2; D is possibly TRBD2 (6 bases). Trimming removed 2 bases at V and 7 bases at J, with 14 bases between. Germline V gene lookup returns CDR1 SNHLY and CDR2 FYNNEI. This CDR3 is built from 15 residues.

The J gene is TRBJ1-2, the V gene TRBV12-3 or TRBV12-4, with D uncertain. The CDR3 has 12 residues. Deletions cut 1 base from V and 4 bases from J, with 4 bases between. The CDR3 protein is CASSLGVYGYTF. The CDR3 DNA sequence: TGTGCCAGCAGTTTAGGGGTCTATGGCTACACCTTC.

DNA for the CDR3: TGCGCCAGCAGCCAATGGGCCTCAAACACTGAAGCTTTCTTT. Its translation: CASSQWASNTEAFF. This sequence joins TRBV4-1 and TRBJ1-1; D unresolved. Per germline, CDR1 MGHRA and CDR2 YSYEKL. CDR3 size: 14 residues. V lost 2 bases to trimming and J lost 2 bases, with 9 bases between them.

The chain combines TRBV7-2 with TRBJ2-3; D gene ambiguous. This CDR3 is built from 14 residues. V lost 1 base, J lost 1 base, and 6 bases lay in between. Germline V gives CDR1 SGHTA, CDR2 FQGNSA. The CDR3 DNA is TGTGCCAGCAGCTTAGATCCGGGCACAGATACGCAGTATTTT. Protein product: CASSLDPGTDTQYF.

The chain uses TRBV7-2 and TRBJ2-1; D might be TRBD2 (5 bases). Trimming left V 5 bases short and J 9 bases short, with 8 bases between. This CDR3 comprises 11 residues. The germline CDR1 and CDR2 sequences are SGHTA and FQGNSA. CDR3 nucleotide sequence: TGTGCCAGCAGCCCGAGCGGTGAGCAGTTCTTC. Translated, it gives CASSPSGEQFF.

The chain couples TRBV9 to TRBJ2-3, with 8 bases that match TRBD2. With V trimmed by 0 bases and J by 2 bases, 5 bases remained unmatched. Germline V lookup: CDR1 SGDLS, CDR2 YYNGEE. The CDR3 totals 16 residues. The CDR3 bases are TGTGCCAGCAGCGTAGTGGGCGGGGGGTCCACAGATACGCAGTATTTT. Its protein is CASSVVGGGSTDTQYF.

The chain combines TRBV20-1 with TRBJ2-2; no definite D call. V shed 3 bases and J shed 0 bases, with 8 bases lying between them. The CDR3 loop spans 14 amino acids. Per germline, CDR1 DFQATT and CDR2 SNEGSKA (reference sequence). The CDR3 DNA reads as TGCAGTGCTAGTCCGGACGCGAACACCGGGGAGCTGTTTTTT. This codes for CSASPDANTGELFF.

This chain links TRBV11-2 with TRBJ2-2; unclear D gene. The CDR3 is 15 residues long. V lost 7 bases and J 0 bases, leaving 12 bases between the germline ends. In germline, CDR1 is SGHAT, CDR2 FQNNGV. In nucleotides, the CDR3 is TGTGCCAGCAACCCGTGGGCTTCGAACACCGGGGAGCTGTTTTTT. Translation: CASNPWASNTGELFF.

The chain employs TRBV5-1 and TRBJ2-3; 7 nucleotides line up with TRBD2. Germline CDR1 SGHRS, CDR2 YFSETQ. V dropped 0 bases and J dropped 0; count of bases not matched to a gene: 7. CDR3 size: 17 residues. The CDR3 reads CASSLAPAGISTDTQYF. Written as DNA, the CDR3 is TGCGCCAGCAGCTTGGCTCCAGCGGGGATAAGCACAGATACGCAGTATTTT.

The CDR3 sequence is CASSRDNQPQHF. Written as DNA, the CDR3 is TGTGCCAGCAGCCGAGACAATCAGCCCCAGCATTTT. The genes are TRBV7-9 and TRBJ1-5, with no clear D. V was trimmed by 5 bases and J by 3 bases, leaving 5 bases between them. Germline V gene sequence: CDR1 SEHNR, CDR2 FQNEAQ (reference sequence). The length of the CDR3 is 12 residues.

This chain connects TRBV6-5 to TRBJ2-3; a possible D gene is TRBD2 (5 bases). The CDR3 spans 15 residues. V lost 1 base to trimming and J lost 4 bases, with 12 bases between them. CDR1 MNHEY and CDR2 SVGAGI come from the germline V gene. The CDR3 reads CASSYFYSEADTQYF. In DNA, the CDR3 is TGTGCCAGCAGTTACTTCTATAGCGAGGCAGATACGCAGTATTTT.